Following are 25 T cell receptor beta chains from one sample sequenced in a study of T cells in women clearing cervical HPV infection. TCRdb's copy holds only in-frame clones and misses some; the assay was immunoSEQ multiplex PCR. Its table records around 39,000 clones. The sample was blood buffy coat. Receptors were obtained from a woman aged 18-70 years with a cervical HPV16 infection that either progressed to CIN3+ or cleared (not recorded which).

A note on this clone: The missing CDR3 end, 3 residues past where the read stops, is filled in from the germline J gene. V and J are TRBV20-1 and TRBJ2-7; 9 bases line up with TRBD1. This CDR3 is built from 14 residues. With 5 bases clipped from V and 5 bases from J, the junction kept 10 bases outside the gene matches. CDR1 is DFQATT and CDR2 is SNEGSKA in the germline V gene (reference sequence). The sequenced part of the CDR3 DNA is TGCAGTGCTCGGCCGGGACAGGGTATCAACGAG. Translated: CSARPGQGINE. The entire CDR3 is CSARPGQGINEQYF.

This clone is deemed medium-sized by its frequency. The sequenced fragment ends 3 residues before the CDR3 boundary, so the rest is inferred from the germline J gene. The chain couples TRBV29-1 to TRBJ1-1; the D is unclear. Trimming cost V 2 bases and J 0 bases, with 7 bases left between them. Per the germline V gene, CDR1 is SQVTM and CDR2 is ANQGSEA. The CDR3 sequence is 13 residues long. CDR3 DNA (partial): TGCAGCGTTGAAAAGGCACTGAACACTGAA. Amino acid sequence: CSVEKALNTE. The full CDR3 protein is CSVEKALNTEAFF.

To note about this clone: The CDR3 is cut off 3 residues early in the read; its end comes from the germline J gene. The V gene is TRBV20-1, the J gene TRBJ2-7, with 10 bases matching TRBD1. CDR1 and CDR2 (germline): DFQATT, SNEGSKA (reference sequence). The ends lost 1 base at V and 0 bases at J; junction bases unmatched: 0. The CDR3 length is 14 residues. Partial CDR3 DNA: TGCAGTGCTAGAGGGACAGGGGGCTCCTACGAG. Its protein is CSARGTGGSYE. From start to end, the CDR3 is CSARGTGGSYEQYF.

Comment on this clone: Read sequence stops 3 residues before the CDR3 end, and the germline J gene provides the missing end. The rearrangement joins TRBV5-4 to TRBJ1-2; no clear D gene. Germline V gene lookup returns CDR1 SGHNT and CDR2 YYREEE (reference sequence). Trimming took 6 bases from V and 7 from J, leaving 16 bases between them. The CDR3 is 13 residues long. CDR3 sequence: CASTQDRASGYTF. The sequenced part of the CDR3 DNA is TGTGCCAGCACCCAAGACCGAGCTAGTGGC.

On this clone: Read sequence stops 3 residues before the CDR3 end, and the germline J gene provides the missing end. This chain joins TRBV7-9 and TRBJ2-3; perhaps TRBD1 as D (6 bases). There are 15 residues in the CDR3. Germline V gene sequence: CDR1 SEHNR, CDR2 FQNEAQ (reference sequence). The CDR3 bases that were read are TGTGCCAGCAGGATGAGGTGGGGGCTTGAAGAGACG. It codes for CASRMRWGLEET. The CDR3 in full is CASRMRWGLEETQYF.

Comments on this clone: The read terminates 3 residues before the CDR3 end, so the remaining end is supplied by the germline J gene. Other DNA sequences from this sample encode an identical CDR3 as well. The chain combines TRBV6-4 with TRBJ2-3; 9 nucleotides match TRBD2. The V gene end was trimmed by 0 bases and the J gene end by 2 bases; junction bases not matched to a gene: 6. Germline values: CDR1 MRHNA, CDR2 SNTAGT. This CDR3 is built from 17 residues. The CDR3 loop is CASSDSSLAGVTDTQYF. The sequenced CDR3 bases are TGTGCCAGCAGTGACTCAAGCTTAGCGGGGGTCACAGATACG.

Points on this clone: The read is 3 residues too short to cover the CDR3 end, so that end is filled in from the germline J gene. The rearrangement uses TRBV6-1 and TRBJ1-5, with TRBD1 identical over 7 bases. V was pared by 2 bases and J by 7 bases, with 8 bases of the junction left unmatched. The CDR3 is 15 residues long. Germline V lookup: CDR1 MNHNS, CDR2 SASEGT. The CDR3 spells CASSEIPDRSQPQHF. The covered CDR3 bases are TGTGCCAGCAGTGAAATCCCGGACAGGAGCCAGCCC.

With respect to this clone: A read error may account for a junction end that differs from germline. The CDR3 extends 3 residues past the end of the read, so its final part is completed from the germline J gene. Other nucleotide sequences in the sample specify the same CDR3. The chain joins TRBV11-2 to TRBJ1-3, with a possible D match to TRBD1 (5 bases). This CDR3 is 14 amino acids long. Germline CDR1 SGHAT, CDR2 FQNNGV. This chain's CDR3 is CASSLGAQDNTIYF. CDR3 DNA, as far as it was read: TGTGCCAGCAGCTTAGGGGCACAGGACAACACG.

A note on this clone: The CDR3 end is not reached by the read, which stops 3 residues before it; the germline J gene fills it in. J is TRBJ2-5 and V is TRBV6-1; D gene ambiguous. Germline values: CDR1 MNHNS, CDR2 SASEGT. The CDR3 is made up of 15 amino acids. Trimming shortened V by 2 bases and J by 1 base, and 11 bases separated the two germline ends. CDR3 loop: CASSELSVSQETQYF. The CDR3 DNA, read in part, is TGTGCCAGCAGTGAACTTTCGGTATCCCAAGAGACC.

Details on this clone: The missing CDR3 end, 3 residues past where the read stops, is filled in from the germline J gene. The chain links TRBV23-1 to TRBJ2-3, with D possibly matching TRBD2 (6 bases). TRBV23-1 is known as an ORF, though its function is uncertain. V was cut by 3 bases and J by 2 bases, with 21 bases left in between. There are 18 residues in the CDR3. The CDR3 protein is CASSHRGLLFPPTDTQYF. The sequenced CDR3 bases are TGCGCCAGCAGTCATCGGGGACTTCTGTTCCCTCCCACAGATACG.

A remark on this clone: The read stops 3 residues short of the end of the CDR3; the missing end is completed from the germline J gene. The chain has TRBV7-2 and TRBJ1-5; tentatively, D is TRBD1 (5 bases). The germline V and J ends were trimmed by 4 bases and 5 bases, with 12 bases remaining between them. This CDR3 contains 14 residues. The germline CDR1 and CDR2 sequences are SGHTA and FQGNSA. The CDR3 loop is CASSSPGQDQPQHF. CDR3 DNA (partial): TGTGCCAGCAGCTCACCCGGACAAGATCAGCCC.

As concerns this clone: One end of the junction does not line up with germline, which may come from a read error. CDR3 in amino acids: CASSPGIVYEQFF. Partial CDR3 DNA: TGCGCCAGCAGCCCGGGGATCGTTTATGAG. V usage is TRBV4-2 and J usage is TRBJ2-1; perhaps TRBD2 as D (5 bases). The CDR3 end lies 3 residues beyond the end of the read and is filled in from the germline J gene. Looked up from germline, CDR1 is LGHNA and CDR2 is YNFKEQ. This CDR3 is 13 amino acids long.

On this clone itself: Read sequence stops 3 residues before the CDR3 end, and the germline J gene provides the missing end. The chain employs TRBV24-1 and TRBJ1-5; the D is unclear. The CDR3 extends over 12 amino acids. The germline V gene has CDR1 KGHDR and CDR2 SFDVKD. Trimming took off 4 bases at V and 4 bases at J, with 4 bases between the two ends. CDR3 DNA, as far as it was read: TGTGCCACCAGTGACCCTAATCAGCCC. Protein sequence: CATSDPNQP. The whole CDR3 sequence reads CATSDPNQPQHF.

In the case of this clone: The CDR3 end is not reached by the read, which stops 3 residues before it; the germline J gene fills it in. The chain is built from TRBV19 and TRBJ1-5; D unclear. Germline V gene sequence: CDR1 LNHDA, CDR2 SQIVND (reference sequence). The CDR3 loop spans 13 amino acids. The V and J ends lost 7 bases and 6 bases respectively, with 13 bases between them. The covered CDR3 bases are TGTGCCAGTACCCACGGGTACGGTCAGCCC. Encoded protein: CASTHGYGQP. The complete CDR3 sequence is CASTHGYGQPQHF.

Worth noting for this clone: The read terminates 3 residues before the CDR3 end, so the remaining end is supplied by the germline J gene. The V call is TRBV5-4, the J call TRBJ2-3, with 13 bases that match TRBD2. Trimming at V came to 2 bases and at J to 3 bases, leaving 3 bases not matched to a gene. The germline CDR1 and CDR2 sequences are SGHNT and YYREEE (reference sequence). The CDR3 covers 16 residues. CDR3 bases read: TGTGCCAGCAGCTTTCGACTAGCGGGGGGAACAGATACG. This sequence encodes CASSFRLAGGTDT. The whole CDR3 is CASSFRLAGGTDTQYF.

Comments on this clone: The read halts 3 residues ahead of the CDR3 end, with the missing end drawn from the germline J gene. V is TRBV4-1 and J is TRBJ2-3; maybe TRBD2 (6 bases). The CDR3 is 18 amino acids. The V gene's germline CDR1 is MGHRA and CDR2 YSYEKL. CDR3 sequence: CASSQKPPGLRLQETQYF. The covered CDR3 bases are TGCGCCAGCAGCCAAAAACCCCCGGGACTGAGGCTACAAGAGACG.

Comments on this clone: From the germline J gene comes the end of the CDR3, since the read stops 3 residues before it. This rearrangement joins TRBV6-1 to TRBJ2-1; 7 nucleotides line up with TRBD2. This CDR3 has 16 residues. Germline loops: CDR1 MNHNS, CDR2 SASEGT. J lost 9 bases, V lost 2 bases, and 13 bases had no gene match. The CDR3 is CASSESGGINMSEQFF. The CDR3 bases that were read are TGTGCCAGCAGTGAATCGGGGGGTATTAACATGAGTGAG.

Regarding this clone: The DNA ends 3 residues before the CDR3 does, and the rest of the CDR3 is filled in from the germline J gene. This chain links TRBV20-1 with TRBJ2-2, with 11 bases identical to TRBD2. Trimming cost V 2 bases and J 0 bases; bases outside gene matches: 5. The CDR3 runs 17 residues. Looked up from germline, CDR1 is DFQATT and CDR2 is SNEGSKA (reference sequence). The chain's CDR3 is CSARSPSGGPNTGELFF. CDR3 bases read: TGCAGTGCTAGATCTCCTAGCGGGGGGCCGAACACCGGGGAG.

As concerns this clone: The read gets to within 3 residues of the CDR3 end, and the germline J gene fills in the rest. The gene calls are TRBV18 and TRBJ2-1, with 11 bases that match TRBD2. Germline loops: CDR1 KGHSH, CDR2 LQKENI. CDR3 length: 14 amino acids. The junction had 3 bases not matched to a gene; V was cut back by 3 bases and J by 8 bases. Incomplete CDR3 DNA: TGTGCCAGCTCACCTGGGACTAGCGGCTATGAG. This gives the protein CASSPGTSGYE. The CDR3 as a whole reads CASSPGTSGYEQFF.

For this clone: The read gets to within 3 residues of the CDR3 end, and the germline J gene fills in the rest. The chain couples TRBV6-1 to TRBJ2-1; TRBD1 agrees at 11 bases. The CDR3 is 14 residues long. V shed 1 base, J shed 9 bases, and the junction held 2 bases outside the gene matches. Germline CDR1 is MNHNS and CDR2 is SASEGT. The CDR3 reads CASSEGDRGFEQFF. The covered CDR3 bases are TGTGCCAGCAGTGAAGGGGACAGGGGGTTTGAG.

This CDR3 reads CSARVGGSDTEAFF. The covered CDR3 bases are TGCAGTGCTAGAGTAGGGGGCTCTGACACTGAA. This chain uses TRBV20-1 with TRBJ1-1; 7 bases match TRBD1. The read terminates 3 residues ahead of where the CDR3 ends, so the germline J gene completes it. This CDR3 is built from 14 residues. Germline loops: CDR1 DFQATT, CDR2 SNEGSKA (reference sequence). Unmatched junction bases numbered 5, after V lost 1 base and J lost 3 bases.

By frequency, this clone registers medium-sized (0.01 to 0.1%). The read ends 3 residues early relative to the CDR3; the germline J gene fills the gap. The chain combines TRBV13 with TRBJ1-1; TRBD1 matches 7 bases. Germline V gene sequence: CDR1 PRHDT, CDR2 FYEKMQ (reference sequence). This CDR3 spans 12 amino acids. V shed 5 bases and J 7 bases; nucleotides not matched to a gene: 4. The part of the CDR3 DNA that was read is TGTGCCAGCAGCGCCGGGACAGTTGAA. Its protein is CASSAGTVE. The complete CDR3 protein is CASSAGTVEAFF.

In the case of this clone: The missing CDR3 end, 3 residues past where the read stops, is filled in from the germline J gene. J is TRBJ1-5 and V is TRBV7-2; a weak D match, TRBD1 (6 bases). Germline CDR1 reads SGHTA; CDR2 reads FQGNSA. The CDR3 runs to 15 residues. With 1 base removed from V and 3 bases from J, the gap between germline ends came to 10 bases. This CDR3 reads CASSLGSGVNQPQHF. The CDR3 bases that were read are TGTGCCAGCAGCTTAGGTTCAGGGGTCAATCAGCCC. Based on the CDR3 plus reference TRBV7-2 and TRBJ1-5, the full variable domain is GAGVSQSPSNKVTEKGKDVELRCDPISGHTALYWYRQSLGQGLEFLIYFQGNSAPDKSGLPSDRFSAERTGGSVSTLTIQRTQQEDSAVYLCASSLGSGVNQPQHFGDGTRLSIL.

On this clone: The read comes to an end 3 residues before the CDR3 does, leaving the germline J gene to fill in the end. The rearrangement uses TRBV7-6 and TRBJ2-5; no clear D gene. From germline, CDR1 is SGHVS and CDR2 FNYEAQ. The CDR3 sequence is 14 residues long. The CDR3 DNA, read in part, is TGTGCCAGCAGCTTAGGGCCTGGCACAGATACC. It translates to CASSLGPGTDT. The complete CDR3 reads CASSLGPGTDTQYF.

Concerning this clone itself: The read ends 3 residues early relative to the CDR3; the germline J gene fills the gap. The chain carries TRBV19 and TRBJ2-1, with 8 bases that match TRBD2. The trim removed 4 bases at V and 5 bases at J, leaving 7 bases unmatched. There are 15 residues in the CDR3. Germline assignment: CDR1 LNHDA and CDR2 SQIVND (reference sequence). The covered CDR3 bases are TGTGCCAGTAGTACCTCGGGGGGGCGCAACAATGAG. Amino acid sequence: CASSTSGGRNNE. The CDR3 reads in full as CASSTSGGRNNEQFF. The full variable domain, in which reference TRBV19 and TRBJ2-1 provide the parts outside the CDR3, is DGGITQSPKYLFRKEGQNVTLSCEQNLNHDAMYWYRQDPGQGLRLIYYSQIVNDFQKGDIAEGYSVSREKKESFPLTVTSAQKNPTAFYLCASSTSGGRNNEQFFGPGTRLTVL.